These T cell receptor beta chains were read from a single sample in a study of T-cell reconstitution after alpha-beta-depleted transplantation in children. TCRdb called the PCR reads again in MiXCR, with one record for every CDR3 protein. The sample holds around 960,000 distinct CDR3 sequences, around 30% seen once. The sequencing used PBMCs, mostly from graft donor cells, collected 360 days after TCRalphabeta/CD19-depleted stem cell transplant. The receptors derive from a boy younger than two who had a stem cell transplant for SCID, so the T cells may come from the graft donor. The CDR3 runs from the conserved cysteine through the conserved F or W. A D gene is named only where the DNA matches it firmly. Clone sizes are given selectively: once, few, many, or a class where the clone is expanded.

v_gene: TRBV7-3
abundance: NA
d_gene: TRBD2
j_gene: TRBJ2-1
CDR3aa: CASSPAYGGAQYNEQFF
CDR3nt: TGTGCCAGCAGTCCCGCGTACGGGGGGGCGCAATACAATGAGCAGTTCTTC

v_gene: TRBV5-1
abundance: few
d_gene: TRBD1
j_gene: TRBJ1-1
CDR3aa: CASSTTGVGTEAFF
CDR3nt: TGCGCCAGCAGCACGACAGGGGTGGGCACTGAAGCTTTCTTT

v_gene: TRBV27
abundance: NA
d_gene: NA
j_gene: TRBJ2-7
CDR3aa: CASSLEDTPYEQYF
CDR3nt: TGTGCCAGCAGTTTGGAGGACACCCCCTACGAGCAGTACTTC

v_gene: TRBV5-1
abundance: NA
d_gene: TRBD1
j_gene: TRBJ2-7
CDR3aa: CASSIGQGFFYEQYF
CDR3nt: TGCGCCAGCAGCATCGGACAGGGATTCTTCTACGAGCAGTACTTC

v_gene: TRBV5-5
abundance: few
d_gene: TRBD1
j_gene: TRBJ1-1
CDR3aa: CASSLGQGTILNTEAFF
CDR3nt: TGTGCCAGCAGCTTGGGACAGGGGACAATATTGAACACTGAAGCTTTCTTT

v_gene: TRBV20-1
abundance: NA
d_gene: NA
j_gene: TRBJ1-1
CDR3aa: CSPRAGTEAFF
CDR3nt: TGCAGTCCAAGAGCAGGCACTGAAGCTTTCTTT

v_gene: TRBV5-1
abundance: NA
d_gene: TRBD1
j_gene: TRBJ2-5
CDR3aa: CASSRRDRGLGFQQETQYF
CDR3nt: TGCGCCAGCAGCCGTCGGGACAGGGGTTTAGGGTTCCAGCAAGAGACCCAGTACTTC

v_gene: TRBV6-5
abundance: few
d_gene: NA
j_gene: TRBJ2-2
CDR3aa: CASSLLPTGELFF
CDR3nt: TGTGCCAGCAGTTTGTTACCCACCGGGGAGCTGTTTTTT

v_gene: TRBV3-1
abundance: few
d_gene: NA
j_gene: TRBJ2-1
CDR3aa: CASSRPRDEQFF
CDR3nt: TGTGCCAGCAGCCGACCTAGGGATGAGCAGTTCTTC

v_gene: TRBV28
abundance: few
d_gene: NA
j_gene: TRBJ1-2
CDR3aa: CASSLGLNFLGYTF
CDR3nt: TGTGCCAGCAGTTTAGGCTTGAATTTCCTTGGCTACACCTTC

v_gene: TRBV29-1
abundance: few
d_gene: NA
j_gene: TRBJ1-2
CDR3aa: CSVVTSRGGYTF
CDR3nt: TGCAGCGTGGTGACCTCACGGGGTGGCTACACCTTC

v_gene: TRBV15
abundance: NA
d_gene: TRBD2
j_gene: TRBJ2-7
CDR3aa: CATSRATSGGRTYEQYF
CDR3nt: TGTGCCACCAGCAGAGCAACTAGCGGGGGAAGAACCTACGAGCAGTACTTC

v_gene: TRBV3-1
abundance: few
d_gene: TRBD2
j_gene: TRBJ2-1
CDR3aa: CASSHTTNRLWTRSYNEQFF
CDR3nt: TGTGCCAGCAGCCACACAACGAACCGCCTTTGGACTAGATCTTACAATGAGCAGTTCTTC

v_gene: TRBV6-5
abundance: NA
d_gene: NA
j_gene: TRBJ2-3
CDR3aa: CASSYLGRATDTQYF
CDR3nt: TGTGCCAGCAGTTACTTAGGTAGGGCCACAGATACGCAGTATTTT

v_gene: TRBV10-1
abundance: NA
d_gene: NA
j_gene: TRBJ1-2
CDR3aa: CASSEPGTYTF
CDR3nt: TGCGCCAGCAGTGAGCCCGGGACGTACACCTTC

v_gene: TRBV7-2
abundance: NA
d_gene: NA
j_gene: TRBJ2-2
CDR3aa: CASSFMGNSGELFF
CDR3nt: TGTGCCAGCAGCTTTATGGGAAACAGCGGGGAGCTGTTTTTT

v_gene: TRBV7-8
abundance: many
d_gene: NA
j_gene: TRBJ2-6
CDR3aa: CASSLFGANVLTF
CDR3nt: TGTGCCAGCAGCTTATTTGGGGCCAACGTCCTGACTTTC

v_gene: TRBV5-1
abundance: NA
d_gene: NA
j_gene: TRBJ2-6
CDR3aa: CASSPRGGGASGANVLTF
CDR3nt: TGCGCCAGCAGCCCCCGGGGAGGGGGCGCATCTGGGGCCAACGTCCTGACTTTC

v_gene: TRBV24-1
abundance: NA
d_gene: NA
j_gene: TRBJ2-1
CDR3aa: CATSEARGEQFF
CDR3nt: TGTGCCACCAGTGAGGCAAGGGGAGAGCAGTTCTTC

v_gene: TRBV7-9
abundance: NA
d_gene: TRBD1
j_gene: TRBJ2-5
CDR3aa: CASSWSGTGETQYF
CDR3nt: TGTGCCAGCAGCTGGTCCGGGACAGGGGAGACCCAGTACTTC

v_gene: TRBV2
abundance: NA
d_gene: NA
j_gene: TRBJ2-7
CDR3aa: CASKEWSDNEQYF
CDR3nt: TGTGCCAGCAAGGAGTGGTCAGACAACGAGCAGTACTTC

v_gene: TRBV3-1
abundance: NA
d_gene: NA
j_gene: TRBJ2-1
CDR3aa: CASSRLMDVYNEQFF
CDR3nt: TGTGCCAGCAGCCGCCTTATGGACGTTTACAATGAGCAGTTCTTC

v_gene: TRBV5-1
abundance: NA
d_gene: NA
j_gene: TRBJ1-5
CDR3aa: CASSTEGKFSDQPQHF
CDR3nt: TGCGCCAGCAGCACCGAGGGAAAATTTTCGGATCAGCCCCAGCATTTT

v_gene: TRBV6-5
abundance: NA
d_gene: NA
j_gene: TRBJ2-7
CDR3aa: CASSYVNVGPSSNEQYF
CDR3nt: TGTGCCAGCAGTTATGTGAACGTCGGACCTTCGAGCAACGAGCAGTACTTC

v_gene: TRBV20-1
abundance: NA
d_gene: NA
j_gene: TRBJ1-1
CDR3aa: CSAMNPEKAFF
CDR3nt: TGCAGTGCTATGAATCCTGAAAAAGCTTTCTTT

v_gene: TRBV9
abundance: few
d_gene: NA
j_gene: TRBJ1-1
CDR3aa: CASSSPPGGRGTTEAFF
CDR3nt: TGTGCCAGCAGCTCCCCACCGGGGGGGCGGGGTACCACTGAAGCTTTCTTT

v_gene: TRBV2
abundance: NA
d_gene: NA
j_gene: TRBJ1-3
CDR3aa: CASSSQGVSGNTLYF
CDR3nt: TGTGCCAGCAGTTCCCAGGGAGTCTCTGGAAACACCCTATATTTT

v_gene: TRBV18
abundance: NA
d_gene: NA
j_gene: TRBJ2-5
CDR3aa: CASSPEYQETQYF
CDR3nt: TGTGCCAGCTCACCCGAGTACCAAGAGACCCAGTACTTC

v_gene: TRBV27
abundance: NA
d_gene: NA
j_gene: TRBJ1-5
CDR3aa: CASSFSGLDQPQHF
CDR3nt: TGTGCCAGCAGTTTTTCAGGGTTAGATCAGCCCCAGCATTTT

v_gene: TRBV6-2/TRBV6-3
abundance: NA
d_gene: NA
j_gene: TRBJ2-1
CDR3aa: CASNRGTTYNEQFF
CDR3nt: TGTGCCAGCAACCGAGGGACCACATACAATGAGCAGTTCTTC

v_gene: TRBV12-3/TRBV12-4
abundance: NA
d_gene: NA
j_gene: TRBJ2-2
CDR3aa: CASSPGGVSGELFF
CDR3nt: TGTGCCAGCAGTCCTGGGGGCGTTAGCGGGGAGCTGTTTTTT

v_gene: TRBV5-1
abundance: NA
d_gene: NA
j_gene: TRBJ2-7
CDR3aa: CASSGDFEQYF
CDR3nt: TGCGCCAGCAGCGGGGATTTCGAGCAGTACTTC

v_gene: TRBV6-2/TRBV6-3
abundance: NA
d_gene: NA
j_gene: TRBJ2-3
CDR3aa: CASSYSLRDPGTQYF
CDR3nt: TGTGCCAGCAGTTACTCGTTGAGGGACCCGGGCACGCAGTATTTT

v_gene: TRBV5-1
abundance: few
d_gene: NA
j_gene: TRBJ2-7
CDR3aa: CASSLNGASSYEQYF
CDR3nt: TGCGCCAGCAGCTTGAACGGGGCCAGTTCCTACGAGCAGTACTTC

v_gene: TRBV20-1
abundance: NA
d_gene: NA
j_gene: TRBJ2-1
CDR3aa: CSARVGGGLSYNEQFF
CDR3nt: TGCAGTGCTAGAGTGGGGGGCGGCCTATCCTACAATGAGCAGTTCTTC

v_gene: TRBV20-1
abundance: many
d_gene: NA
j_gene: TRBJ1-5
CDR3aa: CSARGGSNQPQHF
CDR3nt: TGCAGTGCCCGAGGAGGAAGCAATCAGCCCCAGCATTTT

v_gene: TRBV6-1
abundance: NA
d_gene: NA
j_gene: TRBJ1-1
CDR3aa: CASRRGGSTEAFF
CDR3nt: TGTGCCAGCAGGCGGGGGGGGAGCACTGAAGCTTTCTTT

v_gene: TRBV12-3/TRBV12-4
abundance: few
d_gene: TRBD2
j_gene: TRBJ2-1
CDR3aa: CASSLGTSGGSYNEQFF
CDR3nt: TGTGCCAGCAGTTTGGGGACTAGCGGGGGATCCTACAATGAGCAGTTCTTC

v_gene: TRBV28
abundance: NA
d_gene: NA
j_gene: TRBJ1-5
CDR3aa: CASSLGVGGNNQPQHF
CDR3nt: TGTGCCAGCAGTTTGGGAGTTGGGGGAAATAATCAGCCCCAGCATTTT

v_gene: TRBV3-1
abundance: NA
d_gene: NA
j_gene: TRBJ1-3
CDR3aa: CASSQQRPMKYF
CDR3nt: TGTGCCAGCAGCCAACAGCGCCCCATGAAATATTTT

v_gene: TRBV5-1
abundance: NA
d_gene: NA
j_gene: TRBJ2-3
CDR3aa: CASSLATGPPPQYF
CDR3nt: TGCGCCAGCAGCTTGGCCACCGGGCCACCTCCGCAGTATTTT

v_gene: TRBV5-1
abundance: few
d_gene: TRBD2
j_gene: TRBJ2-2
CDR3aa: CASSPVWEGTGELFF
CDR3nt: TGCGCCAGCAGCCCCGTATGGGAGGGGACCGGGGAGCTGTTTTTT

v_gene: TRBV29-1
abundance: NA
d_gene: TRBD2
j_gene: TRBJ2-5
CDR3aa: CSVVGGIRDYYETQYF
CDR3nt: TGCAGCGTAGTTGGCGGGATCCGGGACTACTATGAGACCCAGTACTTC

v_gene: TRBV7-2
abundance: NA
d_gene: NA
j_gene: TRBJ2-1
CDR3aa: CASSVTSTTYNEQFF
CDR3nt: TGTGCCAGCAGCGTGACTAGTACCACCTACAATGAGCAGTTCTTC

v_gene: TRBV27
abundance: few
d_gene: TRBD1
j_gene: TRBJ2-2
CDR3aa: CASSLTGTGKGSGELFF
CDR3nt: TGTGCCAGCAGCCTCACCGGGACAGGGAAGGGCTCCGGGGAGCTGTTTTTT

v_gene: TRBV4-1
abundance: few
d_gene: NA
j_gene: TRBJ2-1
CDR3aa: CASSQVFRTPAYEQFF
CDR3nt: TGCGCCAGCAGCCAAGTTTTTCGGACTCCTGCCTATGAGCAGTTCTTC

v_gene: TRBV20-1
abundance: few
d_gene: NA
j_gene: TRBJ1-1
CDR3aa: CSACRQANTEAFF
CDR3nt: TGCAGTGCCTGTCGACAGGCCAACACTGAAGCTTTCTTT

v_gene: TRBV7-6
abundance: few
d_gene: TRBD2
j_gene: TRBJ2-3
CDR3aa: CASSQSGGAGTDTQYF
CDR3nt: TGTGCCAGCAGCCAAAGCGGGGGGGCTGGCACAGATACGCAGTATTTT

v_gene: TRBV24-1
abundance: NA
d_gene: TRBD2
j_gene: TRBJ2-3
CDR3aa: CATSASTSGGASDTQYF
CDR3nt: TGTGCCACCAGTGCATCCACTAGCGGGGGGGCCTCAGATACGCAGTATTTT

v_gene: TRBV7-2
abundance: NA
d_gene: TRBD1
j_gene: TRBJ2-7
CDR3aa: CASSVPGTGVLVYEQYF
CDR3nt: TGTGCCAGCAGCGTCCCCGGGACAGGGGTTCTTGTTTACGAGCAGTACTTC

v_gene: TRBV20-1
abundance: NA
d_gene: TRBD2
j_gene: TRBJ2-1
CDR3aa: CSAVRLAALVREQFF
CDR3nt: TGCAGTGCTGTCCGGCTAGCGGCCCTGGTCAGAGAGCAGTTCTTC

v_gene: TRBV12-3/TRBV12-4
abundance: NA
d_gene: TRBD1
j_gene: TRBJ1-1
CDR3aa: CASGVRGSGTVLPEAFF
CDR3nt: TGTGCCAGCGGGGTGCGGGGAAGTGGGACAGTCCTCCCTGAAGCTTTCTTT

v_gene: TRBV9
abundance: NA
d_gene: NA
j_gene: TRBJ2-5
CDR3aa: CASSVAQRGETQYF
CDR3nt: TGTGCCAGCAGCGTAGCCCAGCGCGGAGAGACCCAGTACTTC

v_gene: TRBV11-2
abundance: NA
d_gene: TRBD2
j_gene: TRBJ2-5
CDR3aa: CASSLFPPSGRPAETQYF
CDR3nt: TGTGCCAGCAGCTTATTCCCCCCTAGCGGACGCCCTGCGGAGACCCAGTACTTC